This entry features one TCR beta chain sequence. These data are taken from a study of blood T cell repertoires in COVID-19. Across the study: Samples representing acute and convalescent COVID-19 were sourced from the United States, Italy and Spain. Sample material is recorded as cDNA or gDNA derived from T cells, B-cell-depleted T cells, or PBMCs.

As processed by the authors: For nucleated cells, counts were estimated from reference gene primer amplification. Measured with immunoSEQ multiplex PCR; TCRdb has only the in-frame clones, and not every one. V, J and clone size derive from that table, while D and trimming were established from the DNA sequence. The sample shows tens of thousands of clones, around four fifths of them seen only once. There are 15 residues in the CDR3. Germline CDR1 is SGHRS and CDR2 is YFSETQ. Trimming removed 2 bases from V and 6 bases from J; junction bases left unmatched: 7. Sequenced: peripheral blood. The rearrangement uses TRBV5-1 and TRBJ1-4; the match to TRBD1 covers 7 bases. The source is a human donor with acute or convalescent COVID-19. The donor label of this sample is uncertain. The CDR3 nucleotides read TGCGCCAGCAGCTTTGAGACAGGGTTTGATGAAAAACTGTTTTTT. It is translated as CASSFETGFDEKLFF.